This is a list of T cell receptor beta chains from one sample in a study of blood T cell repertoires in COVID-19. Profiling relied on immunoSEQ multiplex PCR, and the TCRdb table lists in-frame clones only, not all of them. Here the sample spans about 230,000 clones, over 70% being singletons. Sequenced input: PBMCs or T cells enriched from blood (not recorded which). The receptors derive from a woman aged 25 to 39 who had been exposed to COVID-19. The conserved cysteine and the conserved F or W are not part of the CDR3 here. D genes are given only for firm matches.

D: TRBD1
V: TRBV4-1
J: TRBJ1-5
CDR3: ASSQTRQGSQPQH

D: TRBD2
V: TRBV10-3
J: TRBJ2-3
CDR3: ASAPAGGTDTQY

D: .
V: TRBV5-4
J: TRBJ1-2
CDR3: ASSLVDKQNYGYT

D: .
V: TRBV19
J: TRBJ1-2
CDR3: ASSRQQGYYGYT

D: .
V: TRBV27
J: TRBJ2-5
CDR3: ASSLLASETQY

D: .
V: TRBV3-1/TRBV3-2
J: TRBJ1-4
CDR3: ASSPTATNEKLF

D: .
V: TRBV28
J: TRBJ1-2
CDR3: ASSLAGERDGYT

D: TRBD2
V: TRBV3-1/TRBV3-2
J: TRBJ2-7
CDR3: ASSLSTSGSYEQY

D: .
V: TRBV9
J: TRBJ2-7
CDR3: ASSVEGDEQY

D: .
V: TRBV7-9
J: TRBJ2-1
CDR3: ASSFGGLLGDEQF

D: .
V: TRBV30
J: TRBJ1-5
CDR3: AWSRSRNQPQH

D: TRBD1
V: TRBV9
J: TRBJ1-2
CDR3: ASSLWTGQNYGYT

D: TRBD2
V: TRBV4-2
J: TRBJ2-7
CDR3: ASSQVGLAGQEQY

D: TRBD1
V: TRBV28
J: TRBJ1-2
CDR3: ASSPIGTGNYGYT

D: TRBD1
V: TRBV19
J: TRBJ1-6
CDR3: ASRQGVNNSPLH

D: .
V: TRBV5-1
J: TRBJ1-4
CDR3: ASSLGDATNEKLF

D: .
V: TRBV30
J: TRBJ2-2
CDR3: AWSVGGNGELF

D: TRBD2
V: TRBV5-1
J: TRBJ2-3
CDR3: ASRSGRTISTDTQY

D: .
V: TRBV7-9
J: TRBJ2-5
CDR3: ASSLAGGGETQY